The source of this TCR beta chain is a study of EBV T-cell therapy then PD-1 blockade in nasopharyngeal carcinoma. The data were produced by immunoSEQ multiplex PCR, yet TCRdb's version contains in-frame clones alone and is incomplete. This sample yields about 17,000 clones, of which over 80% are seen a single time; 25% to 35% belongs to the top ten. Indicated treatment: AdE1-LMPpoly-expanded autologous EBV-specific T-cell therapy followed by anti-PD-1 nivolumab. The germline V gene encodes CDR1 MNHEY and CDR2 SVGAGI. Germline trimming cut 0 bases from V and 3 bases from J; bases unmatched to any gene: 7. The CDR3 loop spans 16 amino acids. Notes on this clone: Antigen specificity is unknown.

The material was CD8+ T cells from blood, obtained at day 0 from a patient whose treatment included autologous EBV-specific T cells and nivolumab. V usage is TRBV6-5 and J usage is TRBJ2-7; 8 bases match TRBD1. The sequence was collected from a middle-aged man with nasopharyngeal carcinoma. CDR3: CASSYSWGQDVYEQYF. CDR3 coding DNA: TGTGCCAGCAGTTACTCGTGGGGACAGGACGTCTACGAGCAGTACTTC.